What follows are 20 T cell receptor beta chains derived from one specimen sequenced in a study of T cells in Graves' hyperthyroidism and ophthalmopathy (dated by TCRdb to about 2019). Receptor amplification or capture employed multiplex PCR. Sequencing used an Illumina HiSeq 2000. Amplification of TCR beta CDR3 regions was carried out from RNA transcripts. A first-round RT-PCR of the TCR CDR3 used the HTBI primer set with the Qiagen OneStep RT-PCR kit. TCRdb handled the public reads itself, with Q25 trimming in fastp and clone calling in MiXCR, and kept productive beta chains. When rows share a CDR3 protein, they turn into one entry using the most common DNA and genes. Counted in this sample were about 530,000 distinct CDR3 sequences; under 20% of them appeared once. Of the sample, approximately 18% is held by the ten largest clones. Source material: blood. Receptors originate from a woman between 18 and 29 years old with Graves' ophthalmopathy.

This clonotype appeared many times. The CDR3 sequence is CASSYTTGLRDTQYF. CDR3 bases: TGTGCCAGCAGTTACACAACAGGGTTAAGAGATACGCAGTATTTT. V and J are TRBV6-1 and TRBJ2-3, with a tentative D call TRBD1 (6 bases). V dropped 5 bases and J dropped 5 bases, with 17 bases sitting between them. The CDR3 sequence is 15 residues long. CDR1 and CDR2 (germline): MNHNS, SASEGT.

J is TRBJ2-2 and V is TRBV24-1, with D maybe TRBD2 (6 bases). Germline CDR1 and CDR2: KGHDR and SFDVKD. Trimming stripped 3 bases from V and 4 bases from J, with 14 bases between. The CDR3 consists of 16 residues. The CDR3 bases are TGTGCCACCAGTGATCCGACTAGTTTCGGCACCGGGGAGCTGTTTTTT. It is translated as CATSDPTSFGTGELFF.

The sample holds a few counts of this clonotype. The genes are TRBV28 and TRBJ2-5; 10 bases map to TRBD1. Trimming removed 8 bases from V and 0 bases from J; junction bases left unmatched: 18. The CDR3 has 19 amino acids. Germline V lookup: CDR1 MDHEN, CDR2 SYDVKM. The CDR3 spells CASSPSTFPGTGDQETQYF. DNA of the CDR3: TGTGCCAGCTCACCATCGACGTTCCCCGGGACAGGGGACCAAGAGACCCAGTACTTC. The complete variable domain, with remaining parts taken from reference TRBV28 and TRBJ2-5, reads DVKVTQSSRYLVKRTGEKVFLECVQDMDHENMFWYRQDPGLGLRLIYFSYDVKMKEKGDIPEGYSVSREKKERFSLILESASTNQTSMYLCASSPSTFPGTGDQETQYFGPGTRLLVL.

The V call is TRBV2, the J call TRBJ1-2; D might be TRBD1 (5 bases). Trimming pared 4 bases from V and 4 bases from J, leaving 13 bases between. CDR1 and CDR2 (germline): SNHLY, FYNNEI. CDR3 length: 14 amino acids. The CDR3 is CASSGSGTPYGYTF. CDR3 nucleotides: TGTGCCAGCAGTGGGTCAGGGACCCCCTATGGCTACACCTTC.

Comments on this clonotype: Since a much larger clone is just one base distant, this may be a read error. CDR3: CASSPLQGVYTQYF. In nucleotides, the CDR3 is TGTGCCAGCAGCCCACTCCAGGGGGTGTATACGCAGTATTTT. The chain has TRBV9 and TRBJ2-3; TRBD1 matches 7 bases. This CDR3 comprises 14 residues. CDR1 and CDR2 from the germline V gene are SGDLS and YYNGEE. V shed 4 bases, J shed 7 bases, and the junction held 9 bases outside the gene matches.

The chain couples TRBV28 to TRBJ2-2; 8 positions match TRBD1. V trimming: 7 bases; J trimming: 6 bases; junction bases outside the gene matches: 13. Germline assignment: CDR1 MDHEN and CDR2 SYDVKM. The CDR3 length is 16 residues. CDR3 in DNA: TGTGCCAGCACCGTGACAGGGGTTGAGTTGGCCGGGGAGCTGTTTTTT. Translating it yields CASTVTGVELAGELFF.

The chain carries TRBV5-8 and TRBJ2-5; D is undetermined. Looked up from germline, CDR1 is SGHTS and CDR2 is YDEGEE. The CDR3 length is 14 residues. Trimming left V 0 bases short and J 1 base short, with 7 bases between. The CDR3 region is CASSLGEIQETQYF. The CDR3 DNA follows: TGTGCCAGCAGCTTGGGTGAGATCCAAGAGACCCAGTACTTC. The complete variable domain, with remaining parts taken from reference TRBV5-8 and TRBJ2-5, reads EAGVTQSPTHLIKTRGQQATLRCSPISGHTSVYWYQQALGLGLQFLLWYDEGEERNRGNFPPRFSGRQFPNYSSELNVNALELEDSALYLCASSLGEIQETQYFGPGTRLLVL.

This clonotype was detected only a few times. CDR3 DNA sequence: TGTGCCAGCAGGTACAGGGAAGGTCAGCCCCAGCATTTT. This encodes CASRYREGQPQHF. The rearrangement joins TRBV19 to TRBJ1-5, with D perhaps matching TRBD1 (6 bases). V lost 9 bases and J 6 bases, leaving 15 bases between the germline ends. The CDR3 spans 13 residues. CDR1 and CDR2 (germline): LNHDA, SQIVND (reference sequence). The entire variable domain, with the rest obtained from reference TRBV19 and TRBJ1-5, is as follows: DGGITQSPKYLFRKEGQNVTLSCEQNLNHDAMYWYRQDPGQGLRLIYYSQIVNDFQKGDIAEGYSVSREKKESFPLTVTSAQKNPTAFYLCASRYREGQPQHFGDGTRLSIL.

This clonotype was seen many times. The rearrangement links TRBV2 to TRBJ2-2; possible D gene TRBD2, 5 bases. CDR3 size: 15 residues. Germline V lookup: CDR1 SNHLY, CDR2 FYNNEI. Trimming took 2 bases from V and 0 from J, leaving 7 bases between them. This CDR3 reads CASSESGTNTGELFF. For the CDR3, the DNA is TGTGCCAGCAGTGAAAGCGGAACGAACACCGGGGAGCTGTTTTTT.

This clonotype has at least ten counts. The rearrangement links TRBV27 to TRBJ2-1; D possibly corresponds to TRBD1 (6 bases). This CDR3 region has 14 residues. The V gene's germline CDR1 is MNHEY and CDR2 SMNVEV (reference sequence). V was trimmed by 5 bases and J by 3 bases, leaving 11 bases between them. For the CDR3, the DNA is TGTGCCAGCAGTCTAACAGGGAACTACAATGAGCAGTTCTTC. This encodes CASSLTGNYNEQFF.

V usage is TRBV7-2 and J usage is TRBJ2-7; 8 nucleotides agree with TRBD2. This CDR3 has 19 amino acids. V was clipped by 5 bases and J by 2 bases; unmatched bases: 20. Germline assignment: CDR1 SGHTA and CDR2 FQGNSA. This CDR3 is CASSLPPAAPGGRTYEQYF. In nucleotides, the CDR3 is TGTGCCAGCAGCCTCCCCCCCGCCGCGCCTGGCGGGAGGACCTACGAGCAGTACTTC.

This clonotype was counted ten times or more. This sequence joins TRBV7-9 and TRBJ2-3; the D call may be TRBD1 or TRBD2 (5 bases each). V was cut by 4 bases and J by 4 bases, with 9 bases left in between. The CDR3 totals 13 residues. CDR1 is SEHNR and CDR2 is FQNEAQ in the germline V gene (reference sequence). The CDR3 DNA reads as TGTGCCAGCAGCTCAGGGAGTCCAGATACGCAGTATTTT. It specifies CASSSGSPDTQYF.

This clonotype has at least ten counts. The V gene is TRBV27, the J gene TRBJ2-1, with 7 nucleotides matching TRBD2. V trimming: 0 bases; J trimming: 9 bases; junction bases outside the gene matches: 8. Germline V lookup: CDR1 MNHEY, CDR2 SMNVEV (reference sequence). The CDR3 consists of 15 residues. As DNA, the CDR3 is TGTGCCAGCAGTTTATCCCCCCGGACTAGTCGTGAGCAGTTCTTC. It specifies CASSLSPRTSREQFF.

In regard to this clonotype: The germline gene is not matched at one end of the junction; a read error may be the cause. This chain links TRBV7-2 with TRBJ2-5; possibly TRBD1 for D (6 bases). The germline V gene has CDR1 SGHTA and CDR2 FQGNSA. This CDR3 is built from 13 residues. Written as DNA, the CDR3 is TGTGCCGGCAGCCCCCGGGACACTCAAGGGTCTTACTTC. This sequence encodes CAGSPRDTQGSYF. Using reference TRBV7-2 and TRBJ2-5 for the parts outside the CDR3, the full variable domain is GAGVSQSPSNKVTEKGKDVELRCDPISGHTALYWYRQSLGQGLEFLIYFQGNSAPDKSGLPSDRFSAERTGGSVSTLTIQRTQQEDSAVYLCAGSPRDTQGSYFGPGTRLLVL.

This clonotype showed up just a few times. Just one base apart from a much larger clone, this may be a read error. The CDR3 end shows no conserved phenylalanine or tryptophan, and so a read error is likely. The J gene is TRBJ2-5, the V gene TRBV12-3 or TRBV12-4; no definite D call. The CDR3 has 14 amino acids. Between the trimmed V and J ends, which lost 2 bases and 0 bases, there was a span of 7 bases. The CDR3 here is CASSLIRNQETQYL. Here the CDR3 DNA reads TGTGCCAGCAGTTTAATAAGGAACCAAGAGACCCAGTACCTC.

Turning to this clonotype: A much more abundant neighbour one base away suggests this may be a read error. J is TRBJ1-1 and V is TRBV6-1, with D maybe TRBD1 (5 bases). Germline assignment: CDR1 MNHNS and CDR2 SASEGT. The CDR3 runs 13 residues. The DNA of the CDR3 is TGTGACAGCAGATCCGGGACCCCAGTTGGAGCTTTCTTT. As protein: CDSRSGTPVGAFF.

This clonotype was picked up a small number of times. The chain is built from TRBV7-8 and TRBJ1-5; 9 bases are shared with TRBD1. The CDR3 consists of 15 residues. V shed 5 bases, J shed 3 bases, and the junction held 5 bases outside the gene matches. Per the germline V gene, CDR1 is SGHVS and CDR2 is FQNEAQ. The CDR3 coding sequence is TGTGCCAGCAGCACCGGGACAGGGACCAATCAGCCCCAGCATTTT. It yields the protein CASSTGTGTNQPQHF. Supplemented by reference TRBV7-8 and TRBJ1-5, the full variable domain reads GAGVSQSPRYKVAKRGQDVALRCDPISGHVSLFWYQQALGQGPEFLTYFQNEAQLDKSGLPSDRFFAERPEGSVSTLKIQRTQQEDSAVYLCASSTGTGTNQPQHFGDGTRLSIL.

A remark on this clonotype: This may arise from a read error, as a much more abundant clone is one base away. V gene TRBV20-1 combines with J gene TRBJ2-7; TRBD2 agrees at 11 bases. The CDR3 contains 14 residues. Germline lookup yields CDR1 DFQATT and CDR2 SNEGSKA (reference sequence). V shed 6 bases, J shed 4 bases, and the junction held 8 bases outside the gene matches. The CDR3 loop reads CSAGLAGGEYEQYF. The DNA for the CDR3 is TGCAGTGCCGGCCTAGCGGGGGGTGAGTACGAGCAGTACTTC.

This clonotype was detected a few times. The chain links TRBV27 to TRBJ2-7; D gene unclear. There are 14 residues in the CDR3. Trimming cost V 2 bases and J 3 bases, with 11 bases left between them. Per germline, CDR1 MNHEY and CDR2 SMNVEV (reference sequence). CDR3 loop: CASSLTPGLYEQYF. CDR3 coding DNA: TGTGCCAGCAGTTTAACACCCGGGCTCTACGAGCAGTACTTC.

This clonotype was seen a few times. The J gene is TRBJ2-3, the V gene TRBV6-1; possibly TRBD2 for D (5 bases). Germline V gene lookup returns CDR1 MNHNS and CDR2 SASEGT. CDR3 length: 16 amino acids. V was cut by 7 bases and J by 3 bases, with 20 bases left in between. CDR3 region: CASKSPDGGRTDTQYF. The CDR3 DNA follows: TGTGCCAGCAAGTCCCCGGACGGCGGGCGAACAGATACGCAGTATTTT.